A single sample gave rise to the 20 T cell receptor beta chains below, sequenced in a study of vaccination and CD4 T cells after COVID-19. These receptors are not linked to any known antigen. Cultured CD4+ T cell DNA was sequenced using the Oncomine TCR Beta short-read assay. MiXCR was run by TCRdb on the PCR reads, yielding one entry per CDR3 protein. The sample carries 9,500 to 15,000 distinct CDR3 sequences, 40% to 50% recorded once. Specified treatment: approximately 10-day PBMC culture with coronavirus spike peptide pools or control peptides (ViraFEST assay). Sequencing input: CD4+ T cells from blood, cultured in vitro. The receptors derive from a human donor who had recovered from COVID-19.

The J gene is TRBJ2-2, the V gene TRBV4-2; 8 bases are shared with TRBD1. J gave up 6 bases and V 3 bases, and 6 bases lay outside the gene matches. The CDR3 runs 15 residues. Germline lookup yields CDR1 LGHNA and CDR2 YNFKEQ. CDR3: CASSQPTGVAGELFF. CDR3 DNA sequence: TGTGCCAGCAGCCAGCCGACAGGGGTTGCCGGGGAGCTGTTTTTT.

The chain uses TRBV6-1 and TRBJ2-3; 7 nucleotides match TRBD1. The CDR3 spans 13 residues. CDR1 and CDR2 from the germline V gene are MNHNS and SASEGT. V lost 5 bases and J lost 4; bases outside the gene matches: 3. The CDR3 sequence is CASSTDRADTQYF. As DNA, the CDR3 is TGTGCCAGCAGTACCGACAGGGCAGATACGCAGTATTTT.

This clonotype has more than one count but fewer than ten. The chain combines TRBV6-1 with TRBJ2-7, with 7 bases that match TRBD2. The CDR3 covers 15 residues. The ends lost 7 bases at V and 1 base at J; junction bases unmatched: 10. Germline V lookup: CDR1 MNHNS, CDR2 SASEGT. The CDR3 reads CASKDGAGTSYEQYF. The CDR3 DNA follows: TGTGCCAGCAAAGACGGAGCGGGAACTTCCTACGAGCAGTACTTC.

V gene TRBV18 combines with J gene TRBJ1-1; D is undetermined. The V and J ends lost 6 bases and 4 bases respectively, with 12 bases between them. This CDR3 has 13 residues. Per the germline V gene, CDR1 is KGHSH and CDR2 is LQKENI. CDR3 sequence (DNA): TGTGCCAGCTCGGGCCCTGGCGGCACTGAAGCTTTCTTT. This sequence encodes CASSGPGGTEAFF.

The V and J genes are TRBV10-3 and TRBJ2-2; 7 bases line up with TRBD1. CDR3 length: 13 residues. The V gene end was trimmed by 10 bases and the J gene end by 3 bases; junction bases not matched to a gene: 5. Per germline, CDR1 ENHRY and CDR2 SYGVKD. CDR3 sequence: CATTGTDTGELFF. The CDR3 DNA reads TGTGCCACAACCGGGACAGACACCGGGGAGCTGTTTTTT.

The CDR3 region is CASSLVGDSPLHF. In nucleotides, the CDR3 is TGTGCCAGCAGTTTGGTAGGAGATTCACCCCTCCACTTT. The rearrangement joins TRBV12-3 or TRBV12-4 to TRBJ1-6, with D unclear. The CDR3 contains 13 residues. Trimming pared 3 bases from V and 8 bases from J, leaving 8 bases between.

This clonotype was observed a handful of times. The chain couples TRBV7-2 to TRBJ1-1; D possibly corresponds to TRBD1 (5 bases). Germline loops: CDR1 SGHTA, CDR2 FQGNSA. CDR3 length equals 14 residues. Trimming removed 1 base from V and 5 bases from J, with 11 bases in between. The CDR3 reads CASSLGGAGTEAFF. DNA for the CDR3: TGTGCCAGCAGCTTAGGAGGGGCCGGGACTGAAGCTTTCTTT.

In its sample, this clonotype was seen a few times. V and J are TRBV24-1 and TRBJ2-5, with 8 bases aligning to TRBD2. Germline loops: CDR1 KGHDR, CDR2 SFDVKD. The J segment lost 3 bases and the V segment lost 3 bases, leaving 5 bases of the junction unmatched. The CDR3 loop spans 15 amino acids. The CDR3 sequence is CATSDPGTSKETQYF. DNA for the CDR3: TGTGCCACCAGTGATCCAGGGACTAGTAAAGAGACCCAGTACTTC.

V gene TRBV28 combines with J gene TRBJ1-2, with 9 bases fitting TRBD1. With V trimmed by 6 bases and J by 7 bases, 3 bases remained unmatched. The CDR3 runs 12 residues. In germline, CDR1 is MDHEN, CDR2 SYDVKM. CDR3 bases: TGTGCCAGCAGGGGGACAGGGTCTGGCTACACCTTC. Amino acids: CASRGTGSGYTF.

The chain is built from TRBV15 and TRBJ1-2; D unresolved. Germline values: CDR1 LNHNV, CDR2 YYDKDF (reference sequence). Trimming cost V 1 base and J 3 bases, with 9 bases left between them. The CDR3 is made up of 14 amino acids. The CDR3 nucleotides read TGTGCCACCAGCAGAGGCAGGCTGGACTATGGCTACACCTTC. Its protein product is CATSRGRLDYGYTF.

This clonotype was counted between two and nine times. Here the CDR3 reads CASSSGGMASDTQYF. The CDR3 DNA reads TGTGCCAGCAGTTCCGGTGGTATGGCGTCAGATACGCAGTATTTT. The V gene is TRBV28, the J gene TRBJ2-3, with unresolved D. The V gene's germline CDR1 is MDHEN and CDR2 SYDVKM. The CDR3 has 15 amino acids. Trimming pared 4 bases from V and 4 bases from J, leaving 15 bases between.

The CDR3 loop reads CASSSGYYEQYF. The CDR3, as DNA: TGTGCCAGCAGTTCCGGGTACTACGAGCAGTACTTC. The chain links TRBV6-5 to TRBJ2-7; D is unclear. The V gene lost 4 bases and the J gene lost 3 bases, with 7 bases spanning the gap. This CDR3 has 12 residues. Germline values: CDR1 MNHEY, CDR2 SVGAGI.

The chain joins TRBV18 to TRBJ2-5; tentatively, D is TRBD1 or TRBD2 (5 bases each). The V and J ends lost 3 bases and 7 bases respectively, with 18 bases between them. The length of the CDR3 is 15 residues. In germline, CDR1 is KGHSH, CDR2 LQKENI. In DNA, the CDR3 is TGTGCCAGCTCACCGCGGGCGGACACCTCTGGGACCCAGTACTTC. It yields the protein CASSPRADTSGTQYF.

As concerns this clonotype: An end of the junction differs from the germline gene, which may be a read error. The rearrangement joins TRBV7-8 to TRBJ1-6; D unresolved. The CDR3 spans 15 residues. The V gene's germline CDR1 is SGHVS and CDR2 FQNEAQ. CDR3 DNA: TGTGCCAGCAGCTTACGGGAAATAAATAATTCGCCCCTCCACTTT. Residues: CASSLREINNSPLHF.

The rearrangement joins TRBV11-3 to TRBJ2-1; 7 bases agree with TRBD1. CDR3 size: 20 residues. Losses at the gene ends were 6 bases for V and 6 bases for J; bases not matched to a gene: 26. Germline V gene data show CDR1 as SGHNT and CDR2 as YENEEA. The CDR3 loop is CASRILRQGAPANARNEQFF. In DNA form, the CDR3 reads TGTGCCAGCAGAATTCTCCGACAGGGCGCCCCCGCGAATGCCCGCAATGAGCAGTTCTTC.

This clonotype has a handful of counts. The V and J genes are TRBV6-5 and TRBJ1-2, with D tentatively TRBD1 (5 bases). V was shortened by 4 bases and J by 2 bases, with 11 bases between the two germline ends. This CDR3 spans 14 amino acids. Germline V gene sequence: CDR1 MNHEY, CDR2 SVGAGI. CDR3 protein: CASSSVRANYGYTF. CDR3 coding DNA: TGTGCCAGCAGTTCTGTCAGGGCAAACTATGGCTACACCTTC.

This clonotype showed up just a few times. This chain uses TRBV12-3 or TRBV12-4 with TRBJ1-2; D perhaps matches TRBD1 (6 bases). The V end lost 4 bases, the J end lost 8 bases, and 14 bases lay between the germline ends. CDR3 length: 13 amino acids. The CDR3 DNA sequence: TGTGCCAGCAGTTCTGGGACATTTCCCGGCTACACCTTC. It encodes CASSSGTFPGYTF.

By share of the sample, this clonotype is large (0.1 to 1%). The chain couples TRBV7-6 to TRBJ2-6; D unclear. This CDR3 comprises 14 residues. Trimming pared 4 bases from V and 3 bases from J, leaving 7 bases between. CDR1 and CDR2 from the germline V gene are SGHVS and FNYEAQ. CDR3 DNA sequence: TGTGCCAGCAGCTCCCTTAATGGGGCCAACGTCCTGACTTTC. It is translated as CASSSLNGANVLTF. The variable domain in full, with the rest retrieved from reference TRBV7-6 and TRBJ2-6, is GAGVSQSPRYKVTKRGQDVALRCDPISGHVSLYWYRQALGQGPEFLTYFNYEAQQDKSGLPNDRFSAERPEGSISTLTIQRTEQRDSAMYRCASSSLNGANVLTFGAGSRLTVL.

The chain has TRBV12-3 or TRBV12-4 and TRBJ1-1; D unclear. V gave up 6 bases and J gave up 5 bases, with 10 bases separating them. The CDR3 is made up of 12 amino acids. CDR3 bases: TGTGCCAGCAGGAAGTATGGAACTGAAGCTTTCTTT. It specifies CASRKYGTEAFF.

This clonotype was seen more than once but under ten times. The chain combines TRBV20-1 with TRBJ1-5; possibly TRBD1 for D (6 bases). Germline V CDR1 and CDR2: DFQATT, SNEGSKA (reference sequence). The CDR3 is 14 amino acids. The ends were cut back, 6 bases at V and 3 bases at J, with 15 bases in the middle. The chain's CDR3 is CSAGSGQINQPQHF. The CDR3 DNA sequence: TGCAGTGCCGGGTCCGGACAGATCAATCAGCCCCAGCATTTT.